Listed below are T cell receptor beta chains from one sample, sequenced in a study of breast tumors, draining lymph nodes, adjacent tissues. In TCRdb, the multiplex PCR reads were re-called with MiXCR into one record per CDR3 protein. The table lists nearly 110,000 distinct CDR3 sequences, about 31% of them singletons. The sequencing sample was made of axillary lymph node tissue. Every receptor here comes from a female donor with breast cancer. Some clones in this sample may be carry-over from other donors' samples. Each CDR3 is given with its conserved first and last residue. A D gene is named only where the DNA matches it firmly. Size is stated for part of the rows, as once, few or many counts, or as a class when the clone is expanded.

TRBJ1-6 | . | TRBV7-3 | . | CASSSRSGQASSPLHF | TGTGCCAGCAGCTCCCGAAGCGGTCAAGCAAGTTCACCCCTCCACTTT
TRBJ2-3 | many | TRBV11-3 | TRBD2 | CASSSGTSGRADTQYF | TGTGCCAGCAGCTCCGGGACTAGCGGGAGAGCAGATACGCAGTATTTT
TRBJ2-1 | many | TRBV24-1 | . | CATSDSGAGRVWEQFF | TGTGCCACCAGTGACTCGGGGGCAGGGCGGGTGTGGGAGCAGTTCTTC
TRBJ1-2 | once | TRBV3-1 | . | CASSGPGDGYGYTF | TGTGCCAGCAGCGGACCGGGGGACGGCTATGGCTACACCTTC
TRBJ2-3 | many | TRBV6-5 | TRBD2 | CASSYSSPSGGAYTDTQYF | TGTGCCAGCAGTTACTCTTCGCCTAGCGGGGGAGCCTACACAGATACGCAGTATTTT
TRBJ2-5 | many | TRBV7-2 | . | CASSSAGPKETQYF | TGTGCCAGCAGCTCTGCCGGGCCTAAAGAGACCCAGTACTTC
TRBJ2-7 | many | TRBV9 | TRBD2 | CASSPGIAGAGGQYF | TGTGCCAGCAGCCCCGGAATAGCGGGAGCCGGGGGGCAGTACTTC
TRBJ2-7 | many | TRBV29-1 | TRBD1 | CSVGDRGSSYEQYF | TGCAGCGTTGGTGACAGGGGCTCGTCCTACGAGCAGTACTTC
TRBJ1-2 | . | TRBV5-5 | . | CASSRTGAYGYTF | TGTGCCAGCAGTCGGACTGGTGCCTATGGCTACACCTTC
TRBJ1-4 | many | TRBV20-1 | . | CSAKGGQSNEKLFF | TGCAGTGCTAAAGGAGGACAGTCAAATGAAAAACTGTTTTTT
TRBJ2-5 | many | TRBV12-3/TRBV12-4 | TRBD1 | CASRVTGGQETQYF | TGTGCCAGCAGGGTCACAGGGGGACAAGAGACCCAGTACTTC
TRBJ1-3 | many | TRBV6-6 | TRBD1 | CASSHSRGGRDTIYF | TGTGCCAGCAGTCACTCGAGAGGGGGCCGAGACACCATATATTTT
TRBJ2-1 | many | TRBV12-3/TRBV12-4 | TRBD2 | CASSFPRGIYNEQFF | TGTGCCAGCAGTTTCCCGCGGGGGATCTACAATGAGCAGTTCTTC
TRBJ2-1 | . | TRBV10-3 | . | CAISDVPVRYNEQFF | TGTGCCATCAGTGATGTACCGGTTAGATACAATGAGCAGTTCTTC
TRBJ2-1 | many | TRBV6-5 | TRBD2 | CASSPSGGGQNEQFF | TGTGCCAGCAGTCCTAGCGGGGGGGGTCAAAATGAGCAGTTCTTC
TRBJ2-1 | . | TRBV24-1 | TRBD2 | CATSAGLAGDTYNEQFF | TGTGCCACCAGTGCGGGACTAGCGGGGGATACCTACAATGAGCAGTTCTTC
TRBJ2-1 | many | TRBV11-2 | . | CASRPGLYNEQFF | TGTGCCAGCAGGCCGGGACTCTACAATGAGCAGTTCTTC
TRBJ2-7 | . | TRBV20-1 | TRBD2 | CSASSLAGAKEQYF | TGCAGTGCTAGCTCGCTAGCGGGGGCCAAGGAGCAGTACTTC
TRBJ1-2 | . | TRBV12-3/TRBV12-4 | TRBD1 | CASRVGQGEHYGYTF | TGTGCCAGCAGAGTCGGACAGGGTGAGCACTATGGCTACACCTTC
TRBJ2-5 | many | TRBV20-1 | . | CSARRGHQETQYF | TGCAGTGCTAGGCGGGGGCACCAAGAGACCCAGTACTTC
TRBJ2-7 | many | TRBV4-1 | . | CASSPWTDSYEQYF | TGCGCCAGCAGCCCCTGGACAGACTCCTACGAGCAGTACTTC
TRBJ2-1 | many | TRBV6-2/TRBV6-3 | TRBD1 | CASSYATGGQYNEQFF | TGTGCCAGCAGTTATGCGACAGGGGGCCAGTACAATGAGCAGTTCTTC
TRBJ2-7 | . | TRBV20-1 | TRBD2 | CSARLAGLYAQYF | TGCAGTGCTAGACTAGCGGGGCTATACGCGCAGTACTTC
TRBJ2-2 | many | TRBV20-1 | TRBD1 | CSARDQRTGGGNTGELFF | TGCAGTGCTAGAGATCAAAGGACAGGGGGGGGGAACACCGGGGAGCTGTTTTTT
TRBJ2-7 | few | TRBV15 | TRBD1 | CATSRDSGTGVSYEQYF | TGTGCCACCAGCAGAGATTCGGGGACAGGGGTATCCTACGAGCAGTACTTC
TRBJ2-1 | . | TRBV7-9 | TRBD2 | CASSRPPSGGLSSYNEQLF | TGTGCCAGCAGCCGACCCCCTAGCGGGGGCCTTAGCTCCTACAATGAGCAGCTCTTC
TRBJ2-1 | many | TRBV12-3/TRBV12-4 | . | CASSLGLAREQFF | TGTGCCAGCAGTTTAGGGCTAGCGCGCGAGCAGTTCTTC
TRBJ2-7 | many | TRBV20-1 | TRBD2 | CSAETSGRVRNEQYF | TGCAGTGCCGAGACTAGCGGGAGGGTCAGAAACGAGCAGTACTTC
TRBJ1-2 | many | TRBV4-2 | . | CASSQSGMDNYGYTF | TGTGCCAGCAGCCAATCCGGGATGGATAACTATGGCTACACCTTC
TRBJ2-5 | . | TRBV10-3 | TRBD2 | CAISESGGQETQYF | TGTGCCATCAGTGAGTCGGGGGGGCAAGAGACCCAGTACTTC
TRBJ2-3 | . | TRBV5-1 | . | CASSPGPSGDKEYF | TGCGCCAGCAGTCCAGGGCCCTCAGGGGACAAAGAGTATTTT
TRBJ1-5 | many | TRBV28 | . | CASSRQVNQPQHF | TGTGCCAGCAGTCGACAGGTTAATCAGCCCCAGCATTTT